Listed below are T cell receptor beta chains from one sample, sequenced in a study of control samples from healthy donors and cancer patients. Libraries were prepared by immunoSEQ multiplex PCR; TCRdb keeps only in-frame clonotypes and omits some of them. Among 150,000 to 200,000 clones listed, around 94% were seen once. The sequenced material came from PBMCs. These receptor sequences come from a man aged 60 to 75 with colorectal cancer. CDR3s include the opening cysteine and the closing phenylalanine or tryptophan. The D gene is left open where the match is weak. Clone size is stated in some rows and not others, as once, few, many or a class when expanded.

V	J	D	length	size	CDR3	DNA
TRBV19	TRBJ1-2	TRBD1	15	NA	CASSDQGAFDYGYTF	TGTGCCAGTAGTGATCAGGGGGCCTTCGACTATGGCTACACCTTC
TRBV7-2	TRBJ2-7	NA	13	NA	CASSLQMGYEQYF	TGTGCCAGCAGCTTGCAGATGGGCTACGAGCAGTACTTC
TRBV12-3/TRBV12-4	TRBJ2-3	NA	11	NA	CASSLRGTQYF	TGTGCCAGCAGTTTAAGGGGAACGCAGTATTTT
TRBV30	TRBJ1-6	NA	12	NA	CAWTSYNSPLHF	TGTGCCTGGACATCGTATAATTCACCCCTCCACTTT
TRBV9	TRBJ1-5	NA	14	NA	CASSEGRGDEPQHF	TGTGCCAGCAGCGAGGGGAGGGGTGACGAGCCCCAGCATTTT
TRBV4-2	TRBJ1-2	NA	14	once	CASSQETGLHGYTF	TGTGCCAGCAGCCAAGAAACAGGCCTCCATGGCTACACCTTC
TRBV19	TRBJ2-4	NA	16	NA	CASSPRSTLAKNIQYF	TGTGCCAGTAGTCCAAGGTCCACATTAGCCAAAAACATTCAGTACTTC
TRBV4-1	TRBJ1-4	TRBD1	16	NA	CASSQGQGAKGEKLFF	TGCGCCAGCAGTCAAGGACAGGGGGCCAAGGGAGAAAAACTGTTTTTT
TRBV7-2	TRBJ1-2	NA	13	NA	CASSPPVAWGYTF	TGTGCCAGCAGCCCCCCAGTGGCCTGGGGCTACACCTTC
TRBV10-3	TRBJ2-7	TRBD1	15	NA	CAIRVTTGVSHEQYF	TGTGCCATCAGGGTTACGACAGGGGTTTCCCACGAGCAGTACTTC
TRBV5-1	TRBJ2-5	TRBD1	15	once	CASSLGQGLQETQYF	TGCGCCAGCAGCTTGGGACAGGGCCTCCAAGAGACCCAGTACTTC
TRBV30	TRBJ1-2	TRBD1	13	NA	CAWKLEGASGYTF	TGTGCCTGGAAATTGGAGGGGGCGTCTGGCTACACCTTC
TRBV5-5	TRBJ1-4	NA	15	NA	CASSSPGGLSEKLFF	TGTGCCAGCAGCTCCCCAGGAGGTTTAAGTGAAAAACTGTTTTTT
TRBV19	TRBJ1-2	NA	13	NA	CASSIWEDNGYTF	TGTGCCAGTAGTATATGGGAAGACAATGGCTACACCTTC
TRBV19	TRBJ2-5	NA	15	NA	CASSIAGKGQETQYF	TGTGCCAGTAGTATAGCGGGGAAGGGACAAGAGACCCAGTACTTC
TRBV11-2	TRBJ1-2	TRBD1	16	NA	CASSLRAGGSSYGYTF	TGTGCCAGCAGCTTACGGGCAGGGGGTAGTTCCTATGGCTACACCTTC
TRBV5-4	TRBJ2-6	NA	15	NA	CASSLDASGANVLTF	TGTGCCAGCAGCTTGGATGCCTCTGGGGCCAACGTCCTGACTTTC
TRBV11-2	TRBJ2-7	TRBD1	13	NA	CASSSGQVYEQYF	TGTGCCAGCAGCTCGGGACAGGTCTACGAGCAGTACTTC
TRBV4-2	TRBJ1-5	NA	13	NA	CASSQDFDQPQHF	TGTGCCAGCAGCCAAGATTTTGATCAGCCCCAGCATTTT
TRBV27	TRBJ1-2	NA	16	NA	CASSLSVTGANYGYTF	TGTGCCAGCAGTTTAAGCGTGACGGGAGCTAACTATGGCTACACCTTC
TRBV3-1/TRBV3-2	TRBJ2-7	NA	16	NA	CASSQDPGTVFYEQYF	TGTGCCAGCAGCCAAGATCCGGGGACTGTATTCTACGAGCAGTACTTC
TRBV3-1/TRBV3-2	TRBJ2-5	TRBD2	16	NA	CASSQGLAGVQETQYF	TGTGCCAGCAGCCAAGGACTAGCGGGGGTCCAAGAGACCCAGTACTTC
TRBV5-4	TRBJ1-1	NA	13	NA	CASSFGSNTEAFF	TGTGCCAGCAGCTTTGGGTCGAACACTGAAGCTTTCTTT
TRBV5-5	TRBJ2-7	NA	14	NA	CASSNRGRDYEQYF	TGTGCCAGCAGTAACCGGGGCCGAGATTACGAGCAGTACTTC
TRBV29-1	TRBJ2-3	TRBD2	16	NA	CSVAGTSGGAGDTQYF	TGCAGCGTTGCAGGGACTAGCGGGGGGGCCGGGGATACGCAGTATTTT
TRBV5-4	TRBJ1-1	NA	12	NA	CASSADSTEAFF	TGTGCCAGCAGCGCCGACAGCACTGAAGCTTTCTTT
TRBV21-1	TRBJ2-5	NA	14	NA	CARGTGDSQETQYF	TGTGCCAGAGGGACAGGTGACTCCCAAGAGACCCAGTACTTC
TRBV4-3	TRBJ1-1	NA	16	NA	CASSQDLDPKNTEAFF	TGCGCCAGCAGCCAAGATCTTGACCCAAAGAACACTGAAGCTTTCTTT
TRBV9	TRBJ2-1	TRBD1	14	NA	CASSVRDRGLEQFF	TGTGCCAGCAGCGTACGAGACAGGGGGCTCGAGCAGTTCTTC
TRBV7-2	TRBJ1-2	NA	15	NA	CASSAPGPQSGGYTF	TGTGCCAGCAGCGCCCCGGGGCCGCAGAGCGGTGGCTACACCTTC
TRBV19	TRBJ1-2	NA	15	NA	CASSPTLDSLYGYTF	TGTGCCAGTAGTCCAACCCTTGACAGCCTCTATGGCTACACCTTC
TRBV27	TRBJ2-5	NA	13	NA	CASSQTSFATQYF	TGTGCCAGCAGTCAAACATCATTCGCGACCCAGTACTTC